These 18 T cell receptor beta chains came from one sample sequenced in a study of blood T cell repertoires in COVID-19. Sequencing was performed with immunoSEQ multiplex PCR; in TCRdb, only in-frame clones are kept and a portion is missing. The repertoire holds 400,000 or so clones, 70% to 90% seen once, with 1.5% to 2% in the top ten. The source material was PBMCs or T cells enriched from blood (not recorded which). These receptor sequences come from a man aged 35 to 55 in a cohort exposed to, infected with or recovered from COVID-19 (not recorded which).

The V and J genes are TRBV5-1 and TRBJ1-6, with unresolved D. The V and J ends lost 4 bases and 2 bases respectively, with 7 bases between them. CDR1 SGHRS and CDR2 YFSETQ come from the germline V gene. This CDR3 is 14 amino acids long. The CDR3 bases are TGCGCCAGCAGCCCAGAAACCTATAATTCACCCCTCCACTTT. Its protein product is CASSPETYNSPLHF.

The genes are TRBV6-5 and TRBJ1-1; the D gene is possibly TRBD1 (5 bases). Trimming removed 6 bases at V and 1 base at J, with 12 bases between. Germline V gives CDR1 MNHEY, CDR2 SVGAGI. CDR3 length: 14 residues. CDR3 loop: CASRPPGQNTEAFF. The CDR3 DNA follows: TGTGCCAGCAGACCTCCTGGACAGAACACTGAAGCTTTCTTT.

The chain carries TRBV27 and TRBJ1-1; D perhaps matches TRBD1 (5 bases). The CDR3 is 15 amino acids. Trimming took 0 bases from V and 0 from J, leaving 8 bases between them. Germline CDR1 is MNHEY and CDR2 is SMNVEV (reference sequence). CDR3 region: CASSLSAGLNTEAFF. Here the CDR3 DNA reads TGTGCCAGCAGTTTATCGGCGGGGCTGAACACTGAAGCTTTCTTT.

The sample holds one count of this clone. The CDR3 reads CASSYSGTGGNEQFF. The CDR3 DNA reads TGTGCCAGCAGTTACTCCGGGACAGGGGGTAATGAGCAGTTCTTC. The rearrangement links TRBV6-2 or TRBV6-3 to TRBJ2-1; TRBD1 aligns across 11 bases. Germline V CDR1 and CDR2: MNHEY, SVGEGT. V lost 0 bases, J lost 7 bases, and 2 bases stayed unmatched. The CDR3 spans 15 residues.

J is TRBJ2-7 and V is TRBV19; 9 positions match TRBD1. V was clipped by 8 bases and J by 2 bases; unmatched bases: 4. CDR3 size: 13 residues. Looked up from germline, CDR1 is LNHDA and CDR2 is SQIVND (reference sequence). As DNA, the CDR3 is TGTGCCAGTCGAGACAGGGGGGCCTACGAGCAGTACTTC. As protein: CASRDRGAYEQYF.

CDR3 residues: CASSIGTSLPNEQFF. The CDR3 DNA reads as TGTGCCAGCAGCATCGGGACTAGCCTCCCCAATGAGCAGTTCTTC. This chain links TRBV5-4 with TRBJ2-1, with 9 positions matching TRBD2. The J segment lost 6 bases and the V segment lost 4 bases, leaving 8 bases of the junction unmatched. CDR1 is SGHNT and CDR2 is YYREEE in the germline V gene (reference sequence). This CDR3 region has 15 residues.

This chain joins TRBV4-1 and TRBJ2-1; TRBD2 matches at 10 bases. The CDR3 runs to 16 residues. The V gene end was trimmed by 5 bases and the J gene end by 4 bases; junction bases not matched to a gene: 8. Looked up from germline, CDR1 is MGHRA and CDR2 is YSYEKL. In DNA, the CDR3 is TGCGCCAGCAGCTCAAATAGCGGGAGGAAGTACAATGAGCAGTTCTTC. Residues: CASSSNSGRKYNEQFF.

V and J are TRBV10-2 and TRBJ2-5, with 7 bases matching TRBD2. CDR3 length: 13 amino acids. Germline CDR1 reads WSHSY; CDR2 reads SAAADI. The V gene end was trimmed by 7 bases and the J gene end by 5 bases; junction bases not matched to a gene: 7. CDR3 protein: CASKGRGRETQYF. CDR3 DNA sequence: TGCGCCAGCAAAGGGAGGGGCAGGGAGACCCAGTACTTC.

In nucleotides, the CDR3 is TGTGCCAGTAGTATAGCGCAGGGGGCTCCCGATAGAAGCAAAAACATTCAGTACTTC. It specifies CASSIAQGAPDRSKNIQYF. This sequence joins TRBV19 and TRBJ2-4; 8 bases are a match to TRBD1. J gave up 3 bases and V 1 base, and 14 bases lay outside the gene matches. CDR3 length equals 19 residues. Germline assignment: CDR1 LNHDA and CDR2 SQIVND (reference sequence).

The CDR3 region is CASGESSLSGNTIYF. For the CDR3, the DNA is TGTGCCAGCGGGGAGAGTTCTCTCTCTGGAAACACCATATATTTT. The chain links TRBV2 to TRBJ1-3; D call uncertain. Germline V CDR1 and CDR2: SNHLY, FYNNEI. CDR3 length: 15 amino acids. V was pared by 8 bases and J by 0 bases, with 14 bases between.

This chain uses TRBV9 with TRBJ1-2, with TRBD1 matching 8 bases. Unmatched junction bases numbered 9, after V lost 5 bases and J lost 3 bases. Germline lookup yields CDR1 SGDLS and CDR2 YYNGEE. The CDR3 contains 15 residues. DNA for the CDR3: TGTGCCAGCAGGAAGGATACGACAGGGGACTATGGCTACACCTTC. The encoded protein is CASRKDTTGDYGYTF.

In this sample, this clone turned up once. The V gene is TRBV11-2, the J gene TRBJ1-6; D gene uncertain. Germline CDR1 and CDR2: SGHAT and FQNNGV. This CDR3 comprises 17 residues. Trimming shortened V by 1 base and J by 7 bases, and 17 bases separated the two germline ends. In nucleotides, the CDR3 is TGTGCCAGCAGCTTAGTTTCTGACCCCAGGCGAAATTCACCCCTCCACTTT. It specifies CASSLVSDPRRNSPLHF. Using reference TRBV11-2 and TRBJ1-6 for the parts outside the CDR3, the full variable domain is EAGVAQSPRYKIIEKRQSVAFWCNPISGHATLYWYQQILGQGPKLLIQFQNNGVVDDSQLPKDRFSAERLKGVDSTLKIQPAKLEDSAVYLCASSLVSDPRRNSPLHFGNGTRLTVT.

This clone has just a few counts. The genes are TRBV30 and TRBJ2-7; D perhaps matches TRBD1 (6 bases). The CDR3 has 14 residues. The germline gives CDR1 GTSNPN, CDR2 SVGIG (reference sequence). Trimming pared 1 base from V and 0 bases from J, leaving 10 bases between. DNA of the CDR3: TGTGCCTGGAGTGAAACAGGGAACTCCTACGAGCAGTACTTC. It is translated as CAWSETGNSYEQYF.

The CDR3 protein is CASSPRLAGGPYEQFF. DNA of the CDR3: TGCGCCAGCAGCCCCAGACTAGCGGGAGGGCCCTATGAGCAGTTCTTC. This chain links TRBV5-1 with TRBJ2-1; 14 bases fit TRBD2. There are 16 residues in the CDR3. CDR1 is SGHRS, CDR2 YFSETQ, per germline. Losses at the gene ends were 4 bases for V and 8 bases for J; bases not matched to a gene: 8.

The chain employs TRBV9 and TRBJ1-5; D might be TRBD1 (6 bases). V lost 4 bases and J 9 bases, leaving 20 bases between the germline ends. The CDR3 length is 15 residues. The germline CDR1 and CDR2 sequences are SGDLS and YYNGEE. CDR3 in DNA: TGTGCCAGCAGCCCCTCTCCCGGGACAACGGGGCCCCAGCATTTT. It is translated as CASSPSPGTTGPQHF.

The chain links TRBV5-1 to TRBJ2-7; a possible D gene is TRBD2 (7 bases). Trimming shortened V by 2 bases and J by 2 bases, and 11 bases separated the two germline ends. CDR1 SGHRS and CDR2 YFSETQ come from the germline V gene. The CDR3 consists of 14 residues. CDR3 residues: CASSFGGLTYEQYF. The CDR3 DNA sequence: TGCGCCAGCAGCTTCGGGGGGCTGACCTACGAGCAGTACTTC.

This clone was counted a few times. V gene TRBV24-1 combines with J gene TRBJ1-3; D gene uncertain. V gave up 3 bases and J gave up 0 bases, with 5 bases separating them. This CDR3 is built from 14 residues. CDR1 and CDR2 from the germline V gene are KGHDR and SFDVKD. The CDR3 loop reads CATSDPRSGNTIYF. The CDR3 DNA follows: TGTGCCACCAGTGATCCCCGCTCTGGAAACACCATATATTTT.

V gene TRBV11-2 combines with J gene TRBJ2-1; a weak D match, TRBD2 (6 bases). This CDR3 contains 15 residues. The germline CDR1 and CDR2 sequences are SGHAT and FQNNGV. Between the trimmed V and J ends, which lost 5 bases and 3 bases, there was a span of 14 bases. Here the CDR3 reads CASSHLGSGYNEQFF. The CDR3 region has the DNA TGTGCCAGCAGCCACCTGGGTAGCGGCTACAATGAGCAGTTCTTC.